Described below is a single T cell receptor (beta chain) sequence and its context. This sample is drawn from a study of T cells in Graves' hyperthyroidism and ophthalmopathy. RNA transcripts were the template for amplifying TCR beta CDR3 regions. The HTBI primer set drove a first-round RT-PCR of the TCR CDR3. One entry per CDR3 protein, called by TCRdb with MiXCR from the multiplex PCR reads. The sample records approximately 710,000 distinct CDR3 sequences, roughly 17% being singletons. Cells are PBMCs isolated from about 10 ml of fresh blood. The germline V gene has CDR1 SGHRS and CDR2 YFSETQ. Trimming left V 4 bases short and J 3 bases short, with 10 bases between. This CDR3 spans 14 amino acids.

This rearrangement joins TRBV5-1 to TRBJ1-4; no reliable D call. Sequences were obtained from blood. The clonotype comes from a man aged 50 to 60 with Graves' hyperthyroidism. The CDR3 here is CASSPAPPNEKLFF. DNA of the CDR3: TGCGCCAGCAGCCCGGCCCCTCCTAATGAAAAACTGTTTTTT.